The next 9 T cell receptor beta chains were all read from a single sample in a study of Graves' ophthalmopathy and Graves' hyperthyroidism. Amplification from RNA transcripts yielded the TCR beta CDR3 regions. Second-round multiplex PCR came after first-round RT-PCR with HTBI primers. TCRdb re-called the multiplex PCR reads with MiXCR, one entry per CDR3 protein. This table has some 250,000 distinct CDR3 sequences, around 50% appearing once. The specimen sequenced was peripheral blood. The receptor set was obtained from an adult man with Graves' ophthalmopathy.

This chain uses TRBV7-9 with TRBJ2-7; 15 bases align to TRBD2. CDR3 size: 21 residues. Trimming cost V 5 bases and J 7 bases; bases outside gene matches: 24. The V gene's germline CDR1 is SEHNR and CDR2 FQNEAQ (reference sequence). This CDR3 reads CASSPGGTGTSGRPQGLEQYF. CDR3 DNA: TGTGCCAGCAGCCCAGGGGGAACCGGGACTAGCGGGAGGCCCCAGGGTTTGGAGCAGTACTTC. Variable domain in full (rest from reference TRBV7-9 and TRBJ2-7): DTGVSQNPRHKITKRGQNVTFRCDPISEHNRLYWYRQTLGQGPEFLTYFQNEAQLEKSRLLSDRFSAERPKGSFSTLEIQRTEQGDSAMYLCASSPGGTGTSGRPQGLEQYFGPGTRLTVT.

The chain is built from TRBV7-9 and TRBJ2-2, with D maybe TRBD2 (6 bases). Per the germline V gene, CDR1 is SEHNR and CDR2 is FQNEAQ (reference sequence). Trimming stripped 4 bases from V and 7 bases from J, with 16 bases between. The CDR3 is 15 residues long. The CDR3 is CASSWNHGGSGELFF. CDR3 DNA sequence: TGTGCCAGCAGCTGGAACCACGGGGGAAGCGGGGAGCTGTTTTTT.

The chain is built from TRBV7-9 and TRBJ2-5, with D uncertain. V lost 3 bases to trimming and J lost 0 bases, with 11 bases between them. Per the germline V gene, CDR1 is SEHNR and CDR2 is FQNEAQ (reference sequence). The CDR3 sequence is 15 residues long. The CDR3: CASSFGLSDQETQYF. For the CDR3, the DNA is TGTGCCAGCAGCTTCGGGCTAAGCGACCAAGAGACCCAGTACTTC.

The J gene is TRBJ1-4, the V gene TRBV15; no clear D. Germline V lookup: CDR1 LNHNV, CDR2 YYDKDF (reference sequence). The CDR3 sequence is 15 residues long. V was trimmed by 4 bases and J by 7 bases, leaving 16 bases between them. The CDR3 loop reads CATSNQTRATEKLFF. For the CDR3, the DNA is TGTGCCACCAGCAACCAAACCCGGGCCACTGAAAAACTGTTTTTT.

The chain joins TRBV20-1 to TRBJ2-5; D possibly corresponds to TRBD2 (7 bases). There are 17 residues in the CDR3. Trimming cost V 4 bases and J 4 bases, with 25 bases left between them. Germline loops: CDR1 DFQATT, CDR2 SNEGSKA (reference sequence). CDR3 sequence reads: CSANPARRGGAAETQYF. Here the CDR3 DNA reads TGCAGTGCTAATCCGGCTCGGAGGGGGGGGGCCGCAGAGACCCAGTACTTC.

The chain is built from TRBV7-3 and TRBJ2-2, with 12 bases matching TRBD2. Germline V lookup: CDR1 SGHTA, CDR2 FQGTGA. This CDR3 region has 15 residues. Losses at the gene ends were 4 bases for V and 6 bases for J; bases not matched to a gene: 3. In DNA, the CDR3 is TGTGCCAGCAGCTCTGGGACTAGCGGGCCCGGGGAGCTGTTTTTT. Translation gives CASSSGTSGPGELFF.

This clonotype was picked up one time. The rearrangement uses TRBV10-2 and TRBJ2-5; 14 positions agree with TRBD2. Per germline, CDR1 WSHSY and CDR2 SAAADI. The V and J ends lost 9 bases and 4 bases, in that order; junction bases with no gene match: 1. The CDR3 consists of 13 residues. The CDR3 DNA reads TGCGCCAGTGGGACTAGCGGGGGAGAGACCCAGTACTTC. Residues: CASGTSGGETQYF.

The chain uses TRBV4-2 and TRBJ1-2, with D perhaps TRBD1 (5 bases). Trimming shortened V by 0 bases and J by 8 bases, and 13 bases separated the two germline ends. Germline CDR1 reads LGHNA; CDR2 reads YNFKEQ. This CDR3 is built from 14 residues. The CDR3 bases are TGTGCCAGCAGCCAAGATCGGGGGGTAGAAGGCTACACCTTC. It codes for CASSQDRGVEGYTF.

This clonotype was seen more than once but under ten times. The chain recombines TRBV5-8 with TRBJ1-1, with D maybe TRBD1 (5 bases). The CDR3 covers 13 residues. The V gene's germline CDR1 is SGHTS and CDR2 YDEGEE. V lost 0 bases and J lost 4, with 7 bases in between. CDR3 residues: CASSLDRITEAFF. In DNA form, the CDR3 reads TGTGCCAGCAGCTTGGACAGGATCACTGAAGCTTTCTTT.